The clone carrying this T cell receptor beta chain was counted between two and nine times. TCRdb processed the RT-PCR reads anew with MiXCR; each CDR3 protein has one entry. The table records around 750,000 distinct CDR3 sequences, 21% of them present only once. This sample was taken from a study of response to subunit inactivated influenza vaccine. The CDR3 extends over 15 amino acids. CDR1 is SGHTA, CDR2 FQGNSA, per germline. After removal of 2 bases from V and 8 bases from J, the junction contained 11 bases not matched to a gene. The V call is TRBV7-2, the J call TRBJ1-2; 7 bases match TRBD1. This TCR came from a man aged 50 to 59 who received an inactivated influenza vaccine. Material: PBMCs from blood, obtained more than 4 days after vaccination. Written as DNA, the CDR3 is TGTGCCAGCAGCTTATCCCGGGACAGTCTAGGCGGCTACACCTTC. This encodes CASSLSRDSLGGYTF.